The 27 T cell receptor beta chains below come from one sample, sequenced in a study of blood T cells in healthy people across ages. A second PCR, run for 7 to 11 cycles, used a sample-barcoded 5' primer plus a J-beta primer mix. TCRdb re-called the 5' RACE reads through MiXCR, storing one row per CDR3 protein. Of some 1.4 million distinct CDR3 sequences in the sample, approximately 42% were seen once. The sequencing input was blood. The source of these receptors is a woman between 18 and 29 years old in good health.

This chain uses TRBV2 with TRBJ2-7; no clear D. With the DNA end fitting TRBJ2-5 better, the J assignment may be wrong. Germline CDR1 SNHLY, CDR2 FYNNEI. The CDR3 has 16 amino acids. This CDR3 is CASRGWVEGTQETQYF. The CDR3 nucleotides are TGTGCCAGCAGAGGATGGGTTGAAGGAACCCAAGAGACCCAGTACTTC.

Regarding this clonotype: Mismatch with germline at one junction end may stem from a read error. The rearrangement joins TRBV6-6 to TRBJ2-3; TRBD1 aligns across 10 bases. Germline V CDR1 and CDR2: MNHNY, SVGAGI (reference sequence). The CDR3 consists of 16 residues. The DNA of the CDR3 is TGTGCCGGCAGTTACGAAAGACAGGGGGCCACAGATACGCAGTATTTT. Residues: CAGSYERQGATDTQYF.

This clonotype was detected only a few times. The chain joins TRBV20-1 to TRBJ2-5, with 7 nucleotides matching TRBD1. This CDR3 has 17 residues. Germline V lookup: CDR1 DFQATT, CDR2 SNEGSKA (reference sequence). V lost 3 bases, J lost 3 bases, and 16 bases stayed unmatched. Written as DNA, the CDR3 is TGCAGTGCTAGCCCCCCCCCTGGCCAGGGGGAAAAAGAGACCCAGTACTTC. It encodes CSASPPPGQGEKETQYF.

There are a few counts of this clonotype. This chain links TRBV27 with TRBJ2-3, with a possible D match to TRBD1 (5 bases). Trimming removed 0 bases at V and 3 bases at J, with 10 bases between. Germline V gene data show CDR1 as MNHEY and CDR2 as SMNVEV (reference sequence). CDR3 length: 15 residues. The CDR3 loop is CASSLSWGSTDTQYF. The CDR3 region has the DNA TGTGCCAGCAGTTTATCGTGGGGCTCGACAGATACGCAGTATTTT.

The chain is built from TRBV11-2 and TRBJ2-1; 7 bases line up with TRBD2. The germline CDR1 and CDR2 sequences are SGHAT and FQNNGV. V dropped 3 bases and J dropped 6; count of bases not matched to a gene: 14. The CDR3 totals 17 residues. As DNA, the CDR3 is TGTGCCAGCAGCTTCCCCCCGGCGGGAGTCCTTGGCAATGAGCAGTTCTTC. Its translation is CASSFPPAGVLGNEQFF.

The chain joins TRBV7-2 to TRBJ2-5; 9 bases are a match to TRBD2. V was clipped by 1 base and J by 5 bases; unmatched bases: 11. CDR3 length equals 17 residues. Germline CDR1 is SGHTA and CDR2 is FQGNSA. CDR3 DNA sequence: TGTGCCAGCAGCTTAGGCGATGGCGGGGGGGCCAGGGAGACCCAGTACTTC. It is translated as CASSLGDGGGARETQYF.

Points on this clonotype: This may be a read error: a much more frequent sequence differs by one nucleotide. The chain joins TRBV12-3 or TRBV12-4 to TRBJ1-6, with TRBD1 matching over 8 bases. The CDR3 is 15 residues long. The CDR3 spells CASRRGDRGNSPPHF. CDR3 nucleotides: TGTGCCAGCAGGAGAGGAGACAGGGGTAATTCACCCCCCCACTTT.

This chain uses TRBV9 with TRBJ1-4, with D unclear. Germline CDR1 is SGDLS and CDR2 is YYNGEE. The CDR3 consists of 15 residues. The germline V and J ends were trimmed by 0 bases and 6 bases, with 12 bases remaining between them. CDR3 protein: CASSVDARSDEKLFF. As DNA, the CDR3 is TGTGCCAGCAGCGTAGATGCCAGGTCAGATGAAAAACTGTTTTTT.

This clonotype appeared a few times. V is TRBV15 and J is TRBJ2-7, with D tentatively TRBD2 (5 bases). CDR3 length equals 15 residues. The germline CDR1 and CDR2 sequences are LNHNV and YYDKDF (reference sequence). V lost 1 base, J lost 2 bases, and 12 bases lay in between. The CDR3 spells CATSRALGLAYEQYF. CDR3 coding DNA: TGTGCCACCAGCAGAGCCCTAGGACTTGCCTACGAGCAGTACTTC.

V gene TRBV5-1 combines with J gene TRBJ2-3; 10 bases match TRBD2. The CDR3 spans 14 residues. The germline gives CDR1 SGHRS, CDR2 YFSETQ. Trimming removed 4 bases from V and 5 bases from J; junction bases left unmatched: 4. CDR3 in DNA: TGCGCCAGCAGCCGGTGGACTAGCGGAGATACGCAGTATTTT. Translating gives CASSRWTSGDTQYF.

The chain combines TRBV4-1 with TRBJ2-1, with 7 bases that match TRBD2. CDR3 length equals 15 residues. Germline V gene data show CDR1 as MGHRA and CDR2 as YSYEKL. The V gene end was trimmed by 4 bases and the J gene end by 7 bases; junction bases not matched to a gene: 10. The CDR3 region is CASSPFRTSGNEQFF. CDR3 sequence (DNA): TGCGCCAGCAGCCCTTTTCGGACTAGTGGGAATGAGCAGTTCTTC.

V is TRBV10-2 and J is TRBJ2-3, with TRBD2 matching 7 bases. With V trimmed by 0 bases and J by 4 bases, 4 bases remained unmatched. CDR3 length equals 15 residues. Germline CDR1 is WSHSY and CDR2 is SAAADI. The CDR3: CASSESAGRADTQYF. CDR3 sequence (DNA): TGCGCCAGCAGTGAGTCGGCGGGGAGGGCAGATACGCAGTATTTT.

With respect to this clonotype: A read error may produce the germline difference seen at one junction end. This chain joins TRBV10-3 and TRBJ2-5; D is ambiguous. The CDR3 totals 16 residues. CDR1 and CDR2 from the germline V gene are ENHRY and SYGVKD. CDR3 loop: CAISESLTASQEAQYF. The CDR3 DNA sequence: TGTGCCATCAGTGAGTCACTAACAGCCAGCCAAGAGGCCCAGTACTTC.

This clonotype occurred a few times. The chain uses TRBV28 and TRBJ2-4; 13 bases fit TRBD2. The ends lost 5 bases at V and 13 bases at J; junction bases unmatched: 17. CDR3 size: 17 residues. CDR1 and CDR2 from the germline V gene are MDHEN and SYDVKM. The CDR3 nucleotides are TGTGCCAGCAGTACCTTCGGACTAGCGGGGGCCCCTAGGCAGCAGTACTTC. It codes for CASSTFGLAGAPRQQYF.

This clonotype appeared a few times. The gene calls are TRBV29-1 and TRBJ2-7; D gene unclear. CDR1 and CDR2 (germline): SQVTM, ANQGSEA. V was trimmed by 2 bases and J by 2 bases, leaving 10 bases between them. This CDR3 comprises 13 residues. CDR3 in DNA: TGCAGCGTTGAAACGGCTACCACCTACGAGCAGTACTTC. It is translated as CSVETATTYEQYF.

This clonotype showed up just a few times. The chain combines TRBV3-1 with TRBJ1-5; maybe TRBD1 (6 bases). From germline, CDR1 is LGHDT and CDR2 YNNKEL (reference sequence). The CDR3 sequence is 15 residues long. The V gene lost 2 bases and the J gene lost 3 bases, with 11 bases spanning the gap. The CDR3 protein is CASSQQTGNNQPQHF. The CDR3 bases are TGTGCCAGCAGCCAACAGACAGGAAACAATCAGCCCCAGCATTTT.

This chain connects TRBV7-8 to TRBJ2-5; unclear D gene. This CDR3 has 14 amino acids. The germline V gene has CDR1 SGHVS and CDR2 FQNEAQ. V was trimmed by 2 bases and J by 4 bases, leaving 11 bases between them. As DNA, the CDR3 is TGTGCCAGCAGCTTAAGGAGCACGGGAGAGACCCAGTACTTC. This codes for CASSLRSTGETQYF.

CDR3 nucleotide sequence: TGCAGTGCTAGAGAACTAGCGGGTACCTCCTACGAGCAGTACTTC. Translating gives CSARELAGTSYEQYF. The V gene is TRBV20-1, the J gene TRBJ2-7; 9 positions agree with TRBD2. CDR1 DFQATT and CDR2 SNEGSKA come from the germline V gene (reference sequence). V lost 0 bases to trimming and J lost 0 bases; unmatched junction nucleotides: 3. The CDR3 has 15 amino acids.

This clonotype was seen more than once but under ten times. V usage is TRBV29-1 and J usage is TRBJ2-7, with TRBD2 as a possible D gene (5 bases). The CDR3 is 15 residues long. The V gene's germline CDR1 is SQVTM and CDR2 ANQGSEA. V dropped 6 bases and J dropped 2 bases, with 20 bases sitting between them. The CDR3 sequence is CSVRVMQEEAYEQYF. For the CDR3, the DNA is TGCAGCGTGCGGGTCATGCAGGAAGAGGCCTACGAGCAGTACTTC.

This clonotype was counted only a few times. The V and J genes are TRBV12-3 or TRBV12-4 and TRBJ2-1, with D maybe TRBD1 (6 bases). CDR3 length equals 13 residues. The V and J ends lost 6 bases and 8 bases respectively, with 14 bases between them. CDR3 sequence reads: CASRLTGRDEQFF. The CDR3 coding sequence is TGTGCCAGCAGGTTGACAGGTCGGGATGAGCAGTTCTTC.

The chain joins TRBV12-3 or TRBV12-4 to TRBJ1-4; D is perhaps TRBD1 (6 bases). V was cut by 3 bases and J by 8 bases, with 10 bases left in between. CDR3 size: 13 residues. The CDR3 loop is CASSLAGVEKLFF. CDR3 in DNA: TGTGCCAGCAGTTTGGCAGGGGTGGAAAAACTGTTTTTT.

The chain has TRBV4-1 and TRBJ1-1; a weak D match, TRBD1 (5 bases). V lost 3 bases, J lost 4 bases, and 12 bases lay in between. The length of the CDR3 is 14 residues. Germline CDR1 and CDR2: MGHRA and YSYEKL. CDR3 in amino acids: CASSHAQDSTEAFF. The CDR3 bases are TGCGCCAGCAGCCATGCCCAAGACAGCACTGAAGCTTTCTTT.

CDR3 amino acids: CASSLGTSFGETQYF. The CDR3 DNA is TGTGCCAGCAGCTTAGGGACATCCTTTGGCGAGACCCAGTACTTC. The V gene is TRBV7-2, the J gene TRBJ2-5; a possible D gene is TRBD1 (5 bases). Germline CDR1 SGHTA, CDR2 FQGNSA. Trimming pared 1 base from V and 5 bases from J, leaving 14 bases between. The CDR3 is 15 amino acids.

The V gene is TRBV7-9, the J gene TRBJ2-4; a weak D match, TRBD1 (5 bases). The DNA end lines up better with TRBJ2-7; the J call may be wrong. The germline gives CDR1 SEHNR, CDR2 FQNEAQ (reference sequence). CDR3 length: 14 residues. CDR3: CASSPGKARYEQYF. CDR3 DNA sequence: TGTGCCAGCAGCCCAGGGAAGGCCCGCTACGAGCAGTACTTC.

V and J are TRBV6-6 and TRBJ2-3; D is unresolved. V dropped 10 bases and J dropped 2 bases, with 19 bases sitting between them. Germline loops: CDR1 MNHNY, CDR2 SVGAGI (reference sequence). The CDR3 contains 15 residues. CDR3 amino acids: CATNANQALTDTQYF. The CDR3 DNA is TGTGCCACTAACGCCAACCAAGCACTCACAGATACGCAGTATTTT.

This clonotype came up a few times. This chain connects TRBV2 to TRBJ1-1; D is unresolved. Germline V gives CDR1 SNHLY, CDR2 FYNNEI. This CDR3 spans 13 amino acids. Trimming took off 6 bases at V and 7 bases at J, with 15 bases between the two ends. This CDR3 is CASRISSRGEAFF. CDR3 coding DNA: TGTGCCAGCAGAATCTCTTCCCGAGGTGAAGCTTTCTTT. Complete variable domain (other parts from reference TRBV2 and TRBJ1-1): EPEVTQTPSHQVTQMGQEVILRCVPISNHLYFYWYRQILGQKVEFLVSFYNNEISEKSEIFDDQFSVERPDGSNFTLKIRSTKLEDSAMYFCASRISSRGEAFFGQGTRLTVV.

This clonotype was recorded a few times. V usage is TRBV2 and J usage is TRBJ2-2; D gene ambiguous. The CDR3 runs to 13 residues. Trimming removed 3 bases from V and 3 bases from J, with 5 bases in between. Germline-derived CDR1 and CDR2 are SNHLY and FYNNEI. CDR3: CASSDQYTGELFF. CDR3 nucleotides: TGTGCCAGCAGTGACCAGTACACCGGGGAGCTGTTTTTT. The full variable domain, rest sourced from reference TRBV2 and TRBJ2-2, is EPEVTQTPSHQVTQMGQEVILRCVPISNHLYFYWYRQILGQKVEFLVSFYNNEISEKSEIFDDQFSVERPDGSNFTLKIRSTKLEDSAMYFCASSDQYTGELFFGEGSRLTVL.